The source of this T cell receptor beta chain is a study of PD-L1 blockade in urothelial cancer. Study in general: Patients arrived having already received 0 to 3 prior chemotherapy regimens.

Time point of the sample: peripheral blood 6 weeks after treatment start. The cohort comprised individuals with locally advanced or metastatic urothelial carcinoma. A remark on this clone: Its antigen is unknown.

Produced via immunoSEQ multiplex PCR; TCRdb's table is partial and in-frame only. The sample consists of 40,000 to 55,000 clones, roughly 89% of them appearing once. The trim removed 4 bases at V and 0 bases at J, leaving 3 bases unmatched. The V gene's germline CDR1 is SQVTM and CDR2 ANQGSEA. This CDR3 has 14 residues. Findings and limits, study-wide: Durable benefit accompanied greater 3-week expansion of tumor-associated blood clones.

The chain joins TRBV29-1 to TRBJ1-2; 9 nucleotides align to TRBD1. Sequenced here: PBMCs, sampled around atezolizumab (anti-PD-L1) treatment. This receptor was taken from a man in his 70s with urothelial cancer. The DNA for the CDR3 is TGCAGCGTTGGGGGACAGGGCCCTAACTATGGCTACACCTTC. Residues: CSVGGQGPNYGYTF.